One T cell receptor (beta chain) is described in this entry. The length of the CDR3 is 14 residues. The germline gives CDR1 SGHTA, CDR2 FQGNSA. V was pared by 3 bases and J by 5 bases, with 2 bases of the junction left unmatched. Some clones are missing from TCRdb's copy, which holds only in-frame ones; the method was immunoSEQ multiplex PCR. The sample consists of 30,000 to 40,000 clones, 88% of them appearing once. This record belongs to a study of T cell changes during pregnancy in multiple sclerosis. V usage is TRBV7-2 and J usage is TRBJ2-3; 10 bases align to TRBD2. This TCR came from a female donor with multiple sclerosis, enrolled in a pregnancy study. Specimen: CD8+ T cells from peripheral blood mononuclear cells, collected in the third trimester of pregnancy. CDR3 protein: CASSFSGGRDTQYF. The CDR3 DNA sequence: TGTGCCAGCAGCTTTAGCGGGGGGCGAGATACGCAGTATTTT.